These T cell receptor beta chains were read from a single sample in a study of cytomegalovirus exposure and HLA in healthy donors. Generated by immunoSEQ multiplex PCR, the TCRdb table keeps only in-frame clones and is missing some. Of about 180,000 clones listed, around three quarters were seen once; the top ten hold roughly 2.5%. Sequenced: PBMCs. The receptors stem from a woman aged 30 to 39 in good health and CMV-seropositive. Both conserved end residues are part of each CDR3. Fields, in order: CDR3 DNA, CDR3 protein, V gene, clone size, J gene, D gene. The D gene is left open where the match is weak. Size tells how often a clone was seen (once, few, many) or the class of an expanded clone, and some rows leave it out.

TGCGCCAGCAGCCAAGCGGTCGGGGTTCCGAGCCCTAACTATGGCTACACCTTC,CASSQAVGVPSPNYGYTF,TRBV4-1,once,TRBJ1-2,NA
TGTGCCAGCATCGAGACAGGGGGTGGCTACACCTTC,CASIETGGGYTF,TRBV25-1,NA,TRBJ1-2,TRBD1
TGTGCCAGCAGTTTTGGTCTACGGGGGAGCAATCAGCCCCAGCATTTT,CASSFGLRGSNQPQHF,TRBV28,few,TRBJ1-5,NA
TGTGCCAGCAGTTATGGTAGCGGGAGGAATGAGCAGTTCTTC,CASSYGSGRNEQFF,TRBV6-6,NA,TRBJ2-1,TRBD2
TGTGCCAGCAATCGAGGCAGTAACACCGGGGAGCTGTTTTTT,CASNRGSNTGELFF,TRBV6-5,NA,TRBJ2-2,NA
TGTGCCAGAAGCCCCGGGACAGAGCAAGAGACCCAGTACTTC,CARSPGTEQETQYF,TRBV5-3,NA,TRBJ2-5,TRBD1
TGTGCCAGCAGCTTAAATGGGCCAGGAGAGACCCAGTACTTC,CASSLNGPGETQYF,TRBV11-3,NA,TRBJ2-5,NA
TGTGCCAGCAATCCGGGACAGGCCGCCTATCAGCCCCAGCATTTT,CASNPGQAAYQPQHF,TRBV19,NA,TRBJ1-5,TRBD1
TGTGCCAGCAGCTTGCTGTGGACACGTACAGATACGCAGTATTTT,CASSLLWTRTDTQYF,TRBV5-8,NA,TRBJ2-3,NA
TGTGCCAGCAGCTGGAGGACTAGCGGGGTAGAGACCCAGTACTTC,CASSWRTSGVETQYF,TRBV7-8,few,TRBJ2-5,TRBD2
TGTGCCAGCAAGTGGCGGACTTCCTACGAGCAGTACTTC,CASKWRTSYEQYF,TRBV2,NA,TRBJ2-7,NA
TGTGCCAGCAGGGTCGGACAGGGAGTTCGGCGAAACACCATATATTTT,CASRVGQGVRRNTIYF,TRBV6-4,NA,TRBJ1-3,TRBD1
TGTGCCAGCAGCCCTAACTCCGTTTTCTACGAGCAGTACTTC,CASSPNSVFYEQYF,TRBV5-6,NA,TRBJ2-7,NA
TGTGCCAGCAGTGAAGAGGCAGGGCCCTACGAGCAGTACTTC,CASSEEAGPYEQYF,TRBV2,NA,TRBJ2-7,NA
TGTGCCACCAGTCTAGGGGGGGACGCGTACGAGCAGTACTTC,CATSLGGDAYEQYF,TRBV15,NA,TRBJ2-7,NA
TGTGCCAGCAGCCGGGACATGTTAAATTCACCCCTCCACTTT,CASSRDMLNSPLHF,TRBV6-1,NA,TRBJ1-6,NA
TGTGCCAGCAGTTACTCGGTCTGGACAGTAGGTTCACCCCTCCACTTT,CASSYSVWTVGSPLHF,TRBV6-5,NA,TRBJ1-6,NA
TGTGCCAGCATCACAGACGACAGGGAGAGGACTCAGCCCCAGCATTTT,CASITDDRERTQPQHF,TRBV28,few,TRBJ1-5,TRBD1
TGTGCCAGTAGTCCCGGGACAGGGGGGAGTCAGCCCCAGCATTTT,CASSPGTGGSQPQHF,TRBV19,NA,TRBJ1-5,TRBD1
TGTGCCAGCAGTTTAGACGGGGGTATCCAAGAGACCCAGTACTTC,CASSLDGGIQETQYF,TRBV28,NA,TRBJ2-5,NA
TGTGCCAGCTCACCAACTGGGGGCGGTTTAGAGCCCCAGCATTTT,CASSPTGGGLEPQHF,TRBV18,NA,TRBJ1-5,NA
TGTGCCAGCAGTTCCCCCGTGGGGAGGGGACAGCCCCAGCATTTT,CASSSPVGRGQPQHF,TRBV28,NA,TRBJ1-5,NA
TGTGCCAGCAGTTTGGGACAGGGCAATCAGCCCCAGCATTTT,CASSLGQGNQPQHF,TRBV6-6,NA,TRBJ1-5,TRBD1
TGCGCCAGCAGCTTGGGGACAGGGGGGGAACATGAGCAGTTCTTC,CASSLGTGGEHEQFF,TRBV5-1,NA,TRBJ2-1,TRBD1
TGTGCCAGCATAACCGCCGGGACAGGTCGTGTTCAGCCCCAGCACTTT,CASITAGTGRVQPQHF,TRBV28,NA,TRBJ1-5,TRBD1
TGTGCCAGCGCCAAGCGGGGGGGCGCAGATACGCAGTATTTT,CASAKRGGADTQYF,TRBV5-4,NA,TRBJ2-3,TRBD2
TGTGCCAGCAGCCCAGCGGGATTCAGCTCCTACGAGCAGTACTTC,CASSPAGFSSYEQYF,TRBV5-4,NA,TRBJ2-7,TRBD2
TGTGCCAGTAGTATAACAGGACCGACCGGGGAGCTGTTTTTT,CASSITGPTGELFF,TRBV19,NA,TRBJ2-2,NA
TGTGCCAGCAACCAGGGAATGAACACTGAAGCTTTCTTT,CASNQGMNTEAFF,TRBV11-3,NA,TRBJ1-1,NA
TGTGCCAGTAGTATCGGCAGCGCCGGGAAGGGTGGCTACACCTTC,CASSIGSAGKGGYTF,TRBV19,NA,TRBJ1-2,NA
TGTGCCAGCACCCGGGCAGATACGCAGTATTTT,CASTRADTQYF,TRBV6-4,NA,TRBJ2-3,NA
TGCGCCAGCAGGGACAGGGGATGGGTCAAAAACATTCAGTACTTC,CASRDRGWVKNIQYF,TRBV10-2,NA,TRBJ2-4,TRBD1
TGTGCCAGCAGTTTTGGCAGGGAATATAATTCACCCCTCCACTTT,CASSFGREYNSPLHF,TRBV27,once,TRBJ1-6,NA
TGTGCCAGCAGTAAACAGGGAATGGGAGGCTACACCTTC,CASSKQGMGGYTF,TRBV6-6,once,TRBJ1-2,NA
TGTGCCAGCAGCCCCCGGGACTTCACAGATACGCAGTATTTT,CASSPRDFTDTQYF,TRBV7-2,NA,TRBJ2-3,NA
TGTGCCAGTAGGAACCGACAGGCGGATGGCTACACCTTC,CASRNRQADGYTF,TRBV19,NA,TRBJ1-2,NA